This TCR beta chain emerged from a study of cytomegalovirus exposure and HLA in healthy donors. As for the study in general: Ancestry clustering placed 70% to 90% of several hundred genotyped donors in the Caucasian-associated cluster.

Regarding the study as a whole: Sequences of the TCR beta chain were said to predict the HLA-A and HLA-B alleles of most subjects accurately. A link between a missense DCLRE1C variant and TCR beta V- and J-gene trimming emerged from a later analysis.

The PCR employed 60 Vbeta primers together with 13 Jbeta primers. Measured with immunoSEQ multiplex PCR; TCRdb has only the in-frame clones, and not every one. The sample consists of 100,000 to 150,000 clones, 70% to 85% of them appearing once. About this clone: The antigen is undetermined.

The source is a woman aged 50 to 60 in good health and CMV-seronegative. Material for sequencing was PBMCs.

Written as DNA, the CDR3 is TGTGCCAGCATCGAAGGGACAGGGCCTGAAGCTTTCTTT. Protein: CASIEGTGPEAFF. The chain couples TRBV28 to TRBJ1-1; TRBD1 aligns across 9 bases. The CDR3 extends over 13 amino acids. Germline-derived CDR1 and CDR2 are MDHEN and SYDVKM. V trimming: 7 bases; J trimming: 6 bases; junction bases outside the gene matches: 6. The entire variable domain, with the rest obtained from reference TRBV28 and TRBJ1-1, is as follows: DVKVTQSSRYLVKRTGEKVFLECVQDMDHENMFWYRQDPGLGLRLIYFSYDVKMKEKGDIPEGYSVSREKKERFSLILESASTNQTSMYLCASIEGTGPEAFFGQGTRLTVV.